The clone carrying this T cell receptor (beta chain) was observed a handful of times. Its antigen is not identified. V lost 6 bases to trimming and J lost 12 bases; unmatched junction nucleotides: 11. The CDR3 is 12 amino acids. Germline CDR1 SEHNR, CDR2 FQNEAQ (reference sequence). The second PCR ran roughly 6 to 12 cycles with a sample-barcoded 5' primer and J-beta primers. TCRdb independently ran MiXCR on the 5' RACE reads; one entry per CDR3 protein. This table has 1 million or so distinct CDR3 sequences, 45% appearing once. This sample stems from a study of blood T cells in healthy people across ages. Study results and caveats: Using unsorted PBMCs precluded a conclusive naive versus antigen-experienced comparison.

Sequenced material: blood. The chain joins TRBV7-9 to TRBJ2-7; the match to TRBD1 covers 7 bases. This clonotype was obtained from a woman aged 55 to 70 in good health. Written as DNA, the CDR3 is TGTGCCAGCAGATCGGGACAGCTCAGATTGTACTTC. Its protein product is CASRSGQLRLYF.